These T cell receptor beta chains were read from a single sample in a study of control samples from healthy donors and cancer patients. The method was immunoSEQ multiplex PCR; TCRdb's version includes in-frame clones alone and lacks a portion of them. There are some 170,000 clones in the sample; 96% occur only once, and around 0.92% lies in the top ten. The sequencing sample was made of blood. These receptors were taken from a woman aged 30 to 39 in good health. CDR3s include the opening cysteine and the closing phenylalanine or tryptophan. The order of the fields is J gene, D gene, V gene, clone size, CDR3 protein, CDR3 DNA. D genes are given only for firm matches. Only some rows state a clone size, as once, few, many or a class for expanded clones.

J: TRBJ1-4; D: TRBD1; V: TRBV5-6; size: NA; CDR3: CASSNLGTVEKLFF; DNA: TGTGCCAGCAGCAACCTCGGGACAGTTGAAAAACTGTTTTTT
J: TRBJ1-4; D: NA; V: TRBV2; size: NA; CDR3: CASSEGRGEKLFF; DNA: TGTGCCAGCAGTGAAGGGAGAGGTGAAAAACTGTTTTTT
J: TRBJ2-1; D: NA; V: TRBV15; size: NA; CDR3: CATSRDRGMVNEQFF; DNA: TGTGCCACCAGCAGAGACCGGGGGATGGTAAATGAGCAGTTCTTC
J: TRBJ1-2; D: NA; V: TRBV14; size: NA; CDR3: CASSQVHRAYGYTF; DNA: TGTGCCAGCAGCCAAGTTCACAGGGCTTATGGCTACACCTTC
J: TRBJ1-1; D: NA; V: TRBV6-5; size: NA; CDR3: CASSQTFAEAFF; DNA: TGTGCCAGCAGCCAGACATTTGCTGAAGCTTTCTTT
J: TRBJ2-7; D: TRBD2; V: TRBV2; size: NA; CDR3: CASSLAGGSYEQYF; DNA: TGTGCCAGCAGCCTAGCGGGAGGGTCCTACGAGCAGTACTTC
J: TRBJ1-2; D: TRBD1; V: TRBV2; size: NA; CDR3: CASSRQGLDGYTF; DNA: TGTGCCAGCAGTAGACAGGGTCTGGATGGCTACACCTTC
J: TRBJ1-1; D: NA; V: TRBV3-1/TRBV3-2; size: NA; CDR3: CASSQARGNTEAFF; DNA: TGTGCCAGCAGCCAAGCCAGGGGGAACACTGAAGCTTTCTTT
J: TRBJ2-7; D: NA; V: TRBV18; size: NA; CDR3: CASSPGQGREQYF; DNA: TGTGCCAGCTCGCCGGGCCAGGGACGCGAGCAGTACTTC
J: TRBJ1-2; D: NA; V: TRBV2; size: NA; CDR3: CATGTLLHYGYTF; DNA: TGTGCCACCGGGACACTACTTCACTATGGCTACACCTTC
J: TRBJ1-5; D: NA; V: TRBV3-1/TRBV3-2; size: NA; CDR3: CASSQVSSNQPQHF; DNA: TGTGCCAGCAGCCAAGTTAGCAGCAATCAGCCCCAGCATTTT
J: TRBJ2-7; D: TRBD2; V: TRBV30; size: NA; CDR3: CAWARVLAGGAFYEQYF; DNA: TGTGCCTGGGCTCGCGTACTAGCGGGAGGCGCTTTTTACGAGCAGTACTTC
J: TRBJ1-5; D: TRBD1; V: TRBV5-1; size: NA; CDR3: CASSLQGYSNQPQHF; DNA: TGCGCCAGCAGCTTACAGGGGTATAGCAATCAGCCCCAGCATTTT
J: TRBJ2-5; D: NA; V: TRBV13; size: NA; CDR3: CASSYTGSTSGETQYF; DNA: TGTGCCAGCAGCTATACCGGGTCAACCTCGGGAGAGACCCAGTACTTC
J: TRBJ1-1; D: NA; V: TRBV27; size: NA; CDR3: CARTKMNTEAFF; DNA: TGTGCAAGAACAAAGATGAACACTGAAGCTTTCTTT
J: TRBJ1-3; D: NA; V: TRBV6-5; size: NA; CDR3: CASTLTTASGNTIYF; DNA: TGTGCCAGCACCCTCACCACAGCCTCTGGAAACACCATATATTTT
J: TRBJ1-1; D: NA; V: TRBV6-1; size: NA; CDR3: CASSDSRGSEAFF; DNA: TGTGCCAGCAGTGATTCCAGGGGTAGTGAAGCTTTCTTT
J: TRBJ2-7; D: NA; V: TRBV29-1; size: NA; CDR3: CSVGGEEYEQYF; DNA: TGCAGCGTTGGCGGGGAGGAGTACGAGCAGTACTTC
J: TRBJ1-2; D: NA; V: TRBV5-4; size: NA; CDR3: CASSLGTELYGYTF; DNA: TGTGCCAGCAGCTTGGGGACAGAGCTTTATGGCTACACCTTC
J: TRBJ1-5; D: NA; V: TRBV20-1; size: NA; CDR3: CSARAGQPQHF; DNA: TGCAGTGCTAGAGCTGGTCAGCCCCAGCATTTT
J: TRBJ2-7; D: TRBD2; V: TRBV2; size: NA; CDR3: CASSQGPGGSYEQYF; DNA: TGTGCCAGCAGCCAGGGCCCCGGGGGGTCCTACGAGCAGTACTTC
J: TRBJ2-3; D: NA; V: TRBV21-1; size: few; CDR3: CASSKVRAGHRTDTQYF; DNA: TGTGCCAGCAGCAAAGTTCGGGCGGGGCATCGCACAGATACGCAGTATTTT
J: TRBJ1-5; D: NA; V: TRBV9; size: NA; CDR3: CASSVDSHSNQPQHF; DNA: TGTGCCAGCAGCGTAGACAGCCATAGCAATCAGCCCCAGCATTTT
J: TRBJ2-7; D: NA; V: TRBV28; size: NA; CDR3: CASSLSGAYEQYF; DNA: TGTGCCAGCAGTTTATCCGGCGCGTACGAGCAGTACTTC
J: TRBJ1-4; D: NA; V: TRBV7-9; size: NA; CDR3: CASSSQRGVATNEKLFF; DNA: TGTGCCAGCAGCTCTCAAAGGGGGGTTGCAACTAATGAAAAACTGTTTTTT
J: TRBJ2-7; D: NA; V: TRBV6-5; size: NA; CDR3: CASSYFHGAYEQYF; DNA: TGTGCCAGCAGTTACTTCCACGGCGCCTACGAGCAGTACTTC
J: TRBJ1-1; D: NA; V: TRBV9; size: NA; CDR3: CASSEGGRTEAFF; DNA: TGTGCCAGCAGCGAGGGGGGCCGGACTGAAGCTTTCTTT
J: TRBJ1-5; D: NA; V: TRBV19; size: NA; CDR3: CASSIQERTLVGPQHF; DNA: TGTGCCAGTAGTATACAAGAGAGGACCCTCGTGGGGCCCCAGCATTTT
J: TRBJ2-2; D: NA; V: TRBV6-5; size: once; CDR3: CASSNTGVGELFF; DNA: TGTGCCAGCAGCAATACCGGTGTTGGGGAGCTGTTTTTT
J: TRBJ2-1; D: TRBD2; V: TRBV7-6; size: NA; CDR3: CASSPPGGARNEQFF; DNA: TGTGCCAGCAGCCCTCCGGGGGGGGCGAGGAATGAGCAGTTCTTC
J: TRBJ1-2; D: NA; V: TRBV5-6; size: NA; CDR3: CASSSRGLYGYTF; DNA: TGTGCCAGCAGTAGCCGGGGCCTCTATGGCTACACCTTC
J: TRBJ1-6; D: NA; V: TRBV3-1/TRBV3-2; size: NA; CDR3: CASSRNRNSPLHF; DNA: TGTGCCAGCAGTCGTAATCGTAATTCACCCCTCCACTTT
J: TRBJ2-1; D: TRBD2; V: TRBV5-1; size: NA; CDR3: CASSPGGPPYNEQFF; DNA: TGCGCCAGCAGCCCGGGGGGTCCCCCCTACAATGAGCAGTTCTTC
J: TRBJ2-1; D: TRBD1; V: TRBV11-3; size: once; CDR3: CASSLEGTGINEQFF; DNA: TGTGCCAGCAGCTTAGAGGGGACAGGGATCAATGAGCAGTTCTTC
J: TRBJ1-2; D: NA; V: TRBV29-1; size: NA; CDR3: CSVKVAGGSGYGYTF; DNA: TGCAGCGTTAAAGTTGCGGGGGGATCGGGCTATGGCTACACCTTC
J: TRBJ1-5; D: NA; V: TRBV7-9; size: NA; CDR3: CASSPAGSSNQPQHF; DNA: TGTGCCAGCAGCCCGGCTGGGAGTAGCAATCAGCCCCAGCATTTT
J: TRBJ2-7; D: NA; V: TRBV10-2; size: NA; CDR3: CASSVRDEQYF; DNA: TGCGCCAGCAGTGTCCGGGACGAGCAGTACTTC
J: TRBJ1-6; D: NA; V: TRBV19; size: once; CDR3: CASSIRVSDSPLHF; DNA: TGTGCCAGTAGTATTCGTGTTTCGGATTCACCCCTCCACTTT
J: TRBJ2-3; D: NA; V: TRBV5-6; size: NA; CDR3: CASSTGTKRSTDTQYF; DNA: TGTGCCAGCAGCACCGGGACAAAAAGGAGCACAGATACGCAGTATTTT
J: TRBJ2-7; D: NA; V: TRBV6-5; size: NA; CDR3: CASTHYEQYF; DNA: TGTGCCAGCACCCACTACGAGCAGTACTTC
J: TRBJ1-1; D: NA; V: TRBV7-9; size: once; CDR3: CASSPPAGLSEAFF; DNA: TGTGCCAGCAGCCCCCCCGCCGGGCTCTCTGAAGCTTTCTTT